What follows is one T cell receptor (beta chain) and its context. The antigen is unknown. J lost 12 bases, V lost 1 base, and 5 bases had no gene match. Per germline, CDR1 SGHDT and CDR2 YYEEEE. This CDR3 has 12 residues. Vbeta (60) and Jbeta (13) primers were used in the PCR. TCRdb keeps only in-frame clones here, not all; method: immunoSEQ multiplex PCR. Its clone listing holds some 44,000 clones. This sample stems from a study of cytomegalovirus exposure and HLA in healthy donors. General study points: High sensitivity and specificity were reportedly achieved when the classifier diagnosed cytomegalovirus status.

The J gene is TRBJ1-2, the V gene TRBV5-6; 8 bases are a match to TRBD1. This receptor was taken from a woman in her 30s in good health and CMV-seronegative. The sequenced sample consisted of PBMCs. The CDR3 here is CASSLSQGAHTF. DNA for the CDR3: TGTGCCAGCAGCTTGTCGCAGGGGGCTCACACCTTC.